This T cell receptor (beta chain) was retrieved from a study of T cells after yellow fever vaccination. Study-level points and caveats: Clones that expanded after primary vaccination mostly reappeared after the booster (just over 95% CD4, roughly 90% CD8). Weaker overall, the secondary response nonetheless peaked faster (day 5 versus 15). CD4 and CD8 compartments shared a small share of clonotypes.

It was through 5'RACE template switching that TCR cDNA was made, with a universal primer site and UMIs added. MiXCR, run by TCRdb on the 5' RACE reads, gives a single entry per CDR3 protein. The table lists 340,000 or so distinct CDR3 sequences, 12% of them singletons. About this clonotype itself: The antigen is not known.

This CDR3 spans 14 amino acids. The V end was cut by 3 bases, the J end by 5 bases, with 11 bases between. The input for sequencing was CD4+ T cells sorted from PBMCs, taken 15 days after the yellow fever booster vaccination. This receptor was obtained from a young man who received the YFV17D yellow fever vaccine. The rearrangement links TRBV12-3 or TRBV12-4 to TRBJ2-1, with a weak D call TRBD2 (5 bases). CDR3 DNA sequence: TGTGCCAGCAGTTTGAGGGAGATTGACAATGAGCAGTTCTTC. This encodes CASSLREIDNEQFF.